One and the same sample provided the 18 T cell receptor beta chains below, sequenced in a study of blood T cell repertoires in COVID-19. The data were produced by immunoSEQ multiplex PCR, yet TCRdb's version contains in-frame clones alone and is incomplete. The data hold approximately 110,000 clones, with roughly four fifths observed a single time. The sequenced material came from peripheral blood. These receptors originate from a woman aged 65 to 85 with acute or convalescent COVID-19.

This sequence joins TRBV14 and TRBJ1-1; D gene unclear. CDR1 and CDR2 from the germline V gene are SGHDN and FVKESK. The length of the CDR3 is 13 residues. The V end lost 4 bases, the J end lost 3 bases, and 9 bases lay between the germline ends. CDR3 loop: CASSLGDYTEAFF. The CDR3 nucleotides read TGTGCCAGCAGCCTCGGAGACTACACTGAAGCTTTCTTT.

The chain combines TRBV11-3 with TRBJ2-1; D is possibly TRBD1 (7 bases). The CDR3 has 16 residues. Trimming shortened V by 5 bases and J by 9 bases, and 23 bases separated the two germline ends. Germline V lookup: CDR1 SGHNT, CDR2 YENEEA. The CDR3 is CASSGLGAGQNLEQFF. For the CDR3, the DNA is TGTGCCAGCAGCGGGCTGGGGGCGGGACAGAATCTTGAGCAGTTCTTC. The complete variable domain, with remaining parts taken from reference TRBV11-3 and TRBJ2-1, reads EAGVVQSPRYKIIEKKQPVAFWCNPISGHNTLYWYLQNLGQGPELLIRYENEEAVDDSQLPKDRFSAERLKGVDSTLKIQPAELGDSAVYLCASSGLGAGQNLEQFFGPGTRLTVL.

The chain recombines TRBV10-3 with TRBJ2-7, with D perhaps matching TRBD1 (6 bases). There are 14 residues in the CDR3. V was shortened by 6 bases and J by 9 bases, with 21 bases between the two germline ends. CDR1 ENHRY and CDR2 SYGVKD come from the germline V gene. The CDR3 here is CAIRNRVGDSRQYF. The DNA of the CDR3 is TGTGCCATCAGAAACAGGGTAGGGGATTCTCGGCAGTACTTC.

Here the CDR3 DNA reads TGTGCCTGGGTACCGGTTGCTGAAGCTTTCTTT. Translation: CAWVPVAEAFF. The chain has TRBV30 and TRBJ1-1; D not resolved. This CDR3 comprises 11 residues. V shed 5 bases and J shed 6 bases, with 10 bases lying between them. Germline CDR1 and CDR2: GTSNPN and SVGIG (reference sequence). The variable domain in full, completed from reference TRBV30 and TRBJ1-1, reads SQTIHQWPATLVQPVGSPLSLECTVEGTSNPNLYWYRQAAGRGLQLLFYSVGIGQISSEVPQNLSASRPQDRQFILSSKKLLLSDSGFYLCAWVPVAEAFFGQGTRLTVV.

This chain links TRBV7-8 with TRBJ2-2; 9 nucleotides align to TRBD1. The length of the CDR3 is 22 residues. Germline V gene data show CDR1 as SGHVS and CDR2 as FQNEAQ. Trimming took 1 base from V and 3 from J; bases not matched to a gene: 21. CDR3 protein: CASSLVFRKALGTGLYTGELFF. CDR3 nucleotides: TGTGCCAGCAGCTTAGTTTTTCGTAAAGCCCTCGGGACAGGGCTTTACACCGGGGAGCTGTTTTTT.

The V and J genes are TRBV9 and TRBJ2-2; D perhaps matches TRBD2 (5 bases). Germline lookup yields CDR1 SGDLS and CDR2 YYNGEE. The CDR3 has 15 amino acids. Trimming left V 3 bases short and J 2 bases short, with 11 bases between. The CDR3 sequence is CASSASGTNTGELFF. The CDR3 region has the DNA TGTGCCAGCAGCGCCAGCGGAACCAACACCGGGGAGCTGTTTTTT.

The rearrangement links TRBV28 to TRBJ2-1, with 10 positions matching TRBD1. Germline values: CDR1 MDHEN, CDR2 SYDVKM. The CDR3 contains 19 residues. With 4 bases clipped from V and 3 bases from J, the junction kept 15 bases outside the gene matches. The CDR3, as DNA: TGTGCCAGCAGTTACCGGGACAGGGGAGGTAGCGACGACTACAATGAGCAGTTCTTC. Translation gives CASSYRDRGGSDDYNEQFF.

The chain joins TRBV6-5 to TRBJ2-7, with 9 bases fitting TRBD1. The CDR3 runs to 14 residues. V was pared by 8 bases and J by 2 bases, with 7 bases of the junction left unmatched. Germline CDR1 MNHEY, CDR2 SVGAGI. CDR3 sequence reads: CASGADRGPYEQYF. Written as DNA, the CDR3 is TGTGCCAGCGGCGCGGACAGGGGCCCCTACGAGCAGTACTTC.

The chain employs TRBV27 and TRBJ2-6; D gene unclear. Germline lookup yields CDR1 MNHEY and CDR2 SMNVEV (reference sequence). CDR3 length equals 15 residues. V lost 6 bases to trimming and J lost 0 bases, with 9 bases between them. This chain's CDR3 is CASRDHTSGANVLTF. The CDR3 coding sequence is TGTGCCAGCAGAGATCACACCTCTGGGGCCAACGTCCTGACTTTC.

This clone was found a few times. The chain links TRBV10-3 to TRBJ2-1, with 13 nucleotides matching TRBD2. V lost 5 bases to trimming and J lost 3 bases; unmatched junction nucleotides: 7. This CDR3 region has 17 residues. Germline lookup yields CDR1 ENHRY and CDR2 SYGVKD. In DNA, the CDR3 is TGTGCCATCAGTTACTCAGGGACTAGCGGGGTCTACAATGAGCAGTTCTTC. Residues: CAISYSGTSGVYNEQFF.

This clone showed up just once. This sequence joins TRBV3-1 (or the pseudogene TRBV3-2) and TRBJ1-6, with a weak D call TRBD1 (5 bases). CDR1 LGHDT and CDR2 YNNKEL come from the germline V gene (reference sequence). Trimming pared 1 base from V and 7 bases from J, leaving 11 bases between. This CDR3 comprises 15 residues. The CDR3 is CASSQGPGGNSPLHF. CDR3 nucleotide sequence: TGTGCCAGCAGCCAAGGGCCGGGGGGGAATTCACCCCTCCACTTT.

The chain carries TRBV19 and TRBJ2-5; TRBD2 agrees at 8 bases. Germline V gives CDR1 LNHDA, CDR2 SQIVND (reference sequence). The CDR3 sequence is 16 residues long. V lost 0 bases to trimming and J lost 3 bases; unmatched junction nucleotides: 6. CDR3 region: CASSIDRGSGEETQYF. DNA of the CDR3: TGTGCCAGTAGTATAGATCGCGGTAGCGGGGAAGAGACCCAGTACTTC.

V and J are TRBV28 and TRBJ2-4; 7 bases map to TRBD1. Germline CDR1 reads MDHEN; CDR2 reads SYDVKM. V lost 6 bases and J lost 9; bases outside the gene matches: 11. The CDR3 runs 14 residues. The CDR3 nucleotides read TGTGCCAGCAGCAGCCGACAGGGTATCATCATTCAGTACTTC. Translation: CASSSRQGIIIQYF.

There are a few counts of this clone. The CDR3 DNA sequence: TGTGCCAGCAGCCAAGAAAGCCATAGCAATCAGCCCCAGCATTTT. The encoded protein is CASSQESHSNQPQHF. This rearrangement joins TRBV4-2 to TRBJ1-5; D ambiguous. This CDR3 is built from 15 residues. Trimming removed 0 bases at V and 0 bases at J, with 6 bases between. Germline V gives CDR1 LGHNA, CDR2 YNFKEQ.

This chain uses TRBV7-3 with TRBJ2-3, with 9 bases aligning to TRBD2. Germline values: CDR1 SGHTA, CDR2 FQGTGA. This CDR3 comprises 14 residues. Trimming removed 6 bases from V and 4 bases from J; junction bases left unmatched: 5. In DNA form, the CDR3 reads TGTGCCAGCAGTGTTAGCGGGAGAGCAGATACGCAGTATTTT. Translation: CASSVSGRADTQYF. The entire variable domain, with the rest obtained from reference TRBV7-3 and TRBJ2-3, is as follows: GAGVSQTPSNKVTEKGKYVELRCDPISGHTALYWYRQSLGQGPEFLIYFQGTGAADDSGLPNDRFFAVRPEGSVSTLKIQRTERGDSAVYLCASSVSGRADTQYFGPGTRLTVL.

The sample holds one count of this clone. CDR3 bases: TGTGCCAGTAGTATTCTGGGGACACTCGACTATGGCTACACCTTC. Residues: CASSILGTLDYGYTF. The chain uses TRBV19 and TRBJ1-2, with D tentatively TRBD1 (6 bases). The CDR3 runs 15 residues. With 3 bases removed from V and 3 bases from J, the gap between germline ends came to 14 bases. From germline, CDR1 is LNHDA and CDR2 SQIVND (reference sequence).

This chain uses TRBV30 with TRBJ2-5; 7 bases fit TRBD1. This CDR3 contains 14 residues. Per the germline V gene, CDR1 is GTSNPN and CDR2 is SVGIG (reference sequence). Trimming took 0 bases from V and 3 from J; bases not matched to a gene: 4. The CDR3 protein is CAWSVGQGEETQYF. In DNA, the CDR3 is TGTGCCTGGAGTGTGGGGCAGGGGGAAGAGACCCAGTACTTC.

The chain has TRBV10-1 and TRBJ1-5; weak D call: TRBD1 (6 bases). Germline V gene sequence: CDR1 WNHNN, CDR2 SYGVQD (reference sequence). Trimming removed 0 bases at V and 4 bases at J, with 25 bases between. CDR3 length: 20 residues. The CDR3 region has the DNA TGCGCCAGCAGTGAGTCGACATCCACACCAGGGGTCGGGGTAAATCAGCCCCAGCATTTT. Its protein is CASSESTSTPGVGVNQPQHF.